The 14 T cell receptor beta chains in this list originate from one sample, sequenced in a study of blood T cell repertoires in COVID-19. Assay: immunoSEQ multiplex PCR; the TCRdb copy retains only in-frame clones and omits some. Among around 170,000 clones, approximately 84% were seen once, and the ten largest hold 11% to 15%. The sample taken for sequencing was peripheral blood. These receptors originate from a woman aged 80 or over with acute or convalescent COVID-19.

The chain has TRBV15 and TRBJ1-4, with D possibly matching TRBD1 (6 bases). V gave up 0 bases and J gave up 1 base, with 12 bases separating them. The germline CDR1 and CDR2 sequences are LNHNV and YYDKDF (reference sequence). This CDR3 is 17 amino acids long. CDR3: CATSRDRGRGTNEKLFF. For the CDR3, the DNA is TGTGCCACCAGCAGAGATCGGGGCAGGGGAACTAATGAAAAACTGTTTTTT.

The rearrangement uses TRBV14 and TRBJ2-2, with TRBD2 as a possible D gene (6 bases). There are 13 residues in the CDR3. Trimming took 3 bases from V and 5 from J, leaving 7 bases between them. Germline lookup yields CDR1 SGHDN and CDR2 FVKESK. The CDR3 DNA reads TGTGCCAGCAGCCATCGGGGGACCGGGGAGCTGTTTTTT. Translation gives CASSHRGTGELFF.

The chain employs TRBV6-5 and TRBJ2-5, with 11 bases matching TRBD1. The CDR3 extends over 16 amino acids. Trimming at V came to 2 bases and at J to 4 bases, leaving 6 bases not matched to a gene. Germline-derived CDR1 and CDR2 are MNHEY and SVGAGI. In DNA, the CDR3 is TGTGCCAGCAGTTACCGCCGGACAGGGGGCCGAGAGACCCAGTACTTC. Translating it yields CASSYRRTGGRETQYF.

This chain uses TRBV7-3 with TRBJ2-5; 7 bases are a match to TRBD1. Germline V gene data show CDR1 as SGHTA and CDR2 as FQGTGA. V lost 4 bases, J lost 5 bases, and 4 bases stayed unmatched. The CDR3 sequence is 13 residues long. The CDR3 DNA reads TGTGCCAGCAGCTCACAGGGGTGGGAGACCCAGTACTTC. Translation: CASSSQGWETQYF.

This chain joins TRBV7-2 and TRBJ2-1; 9 bases agree with TRBD2. The CDR3 runs 15 residues. Germline CDR1 reads SGHTA; CDR2 reads FQGNSA. Trimming cost V 5 bases and J 4 bases; bases outside gene matches: 6. The CDR3 DNA sequence: TGTGCCAGCAGCCTGACTAGCGGTCCTTACAATGAGCAGTTCTTC. Its translation: CASSLTSGPYNEQFF.

V is TRBV29-1 and J is TRBJ2-1; D possibly corresponds to TRBD1 (6 bases). There are 14 residues in the CDR3. In germline, CDR1 is SQVTM, CDR2 ANQGSEA. V dropped 5 bases and J dropped 1 base, with 12 bases sitting between them. In DNA form, the CDR3 reads TGCAGCGTTCCAGGGGTGGGTTCCTACAATGAGCAGTTCTTC. Its translation is CSVPGVGSYNEQFF.

This clone was observed a handful of times. The chain combines TRBV12-3 or TRBV12-4 with TRBJ1-1; D gene unclear. The CDR3 spans 13 residues. V was cut by 3 bases and J by 4 bases, with 9 bases left in between. The CDR3 coding sequence is TGTGCCAGCAGTTTTGTCGCAGGCACTGAAGCTTTCTTT. Its translation is CASSFVAGTEAFF.

A word on this clone: Other DNA sequences in the same sample also yield this CDR3. V gene TRBV12-3 or TRBV12-4 combines with J gene TRBJ1-2; the D is unclear. The CDR3 runs 12 residues. Between the trimmed V and J ends, which lost 5 bases and 4 bases, there was a span of 8 bases. The chain's CDR3 is CASSPSGYGYTF. DNA of the CDR3: TGTGCCAGCAGTCCATCAGGCTATGGCTACACCTTC.

The chain uses TRBV19 and TRBJ2-4; TRBD2 matches 14 bases. From germline, CDR1 is LNHDA and CDR2 SQIVND (reference sequence). V gave up 5 bases and J gave up 1 base; unmatched junction bases: 13. This CDR3 spans 20 amino acids. CDR3 sequence (DNA): TGTGCCAGTAGTCCTGGGGAGACTAGCGGGAGGGCCCTGGCCAAAAACATTCAGTACTTC. It translates to CASSPGETSGRALAKNIQYF.

This sequence joins TRBV6-5 and TRBJ1-5, with 10 bases aligning to TRBD1. Unmatched junction bases numbered 3, after V lost 5 bases and J lost 5 bases. Germline CDR1 and CDR2: MNHEY and SVGAGI. The CDR3 contains 14 residues. This chain's CDR3 is CASSMTGGHQPQHF. The CDR3 DNA reads TGTGCCAGCAGTATGACAGGGGGCCATCAGCCCCAGCATTTT.

This clone came up once. The rearrangement links TRBV6-1 to TRBJ2-5; D is possibly TRBD1 (5 bases). The CDR3 runs 14 residues. Per germline, CDR1 MNHNS and CDR2 SASEGT. V was clipped by 3 bases and J by 4 bases, with 12 bases between them. In DNA, the CDR3 is TGTGCCAGCAGTGACAGGGCACGAGGAGAGACCCAGTACTTC. Protein product: CASSDRARGETQYF.

V gene TRBV6-1 combines with J gene TRBJ1-6, with TRBD1 as a possible D gene (5 bases). Germline CDR1 and CDR2: MNHNS and SASEGT. The CDR3 covers 18 residues. Deletions cut 1 base from V and 2 bases from J, with 15 bases between. CDR3 sequence: CASSEGSSTVPYNSPLHF. The DNA of the CDR3 is TGTGCCAGCAGTGAAGGCTCTTCGACAGTCCCCTATAATTCACCCCTCCACTTT.

The rearrangement uses TRBV28 and TRBJ2-1, with 9 bases identical to TRBD1. V shed 4 bases and J 7 bases; nucleotides not matched to a gene: 14. The CDR3 length is 17 residues. CDR1 and CDR2 (germline): MDHEN, SYDVKM. CDR3 coding DNA: TGTGCCAGCAGTTCCTCGGGGACAGGGAAAGGAGAGAATGAGCAGTTCTTC. Translating gives CASSSSGTGKGENEQFF.

This clone appeared a single time. The rearrangement uses TRBV7-9 and TRBJ2-3, with a possible D match to TRBD1 (6 bases). This CDR3 is built from 12 residues. Germline CDR1 and CDR2: SEHNR and FQNEAQ (reference sequence). Deletions cut 6 bases from V and 6 bases from J, with 10 bases between. As DNA, the CDR3 is TGTGCCAGCAGTGTGGGGGCGGATACGCAGTATTTT. It codes for CASSVGADTQYF.